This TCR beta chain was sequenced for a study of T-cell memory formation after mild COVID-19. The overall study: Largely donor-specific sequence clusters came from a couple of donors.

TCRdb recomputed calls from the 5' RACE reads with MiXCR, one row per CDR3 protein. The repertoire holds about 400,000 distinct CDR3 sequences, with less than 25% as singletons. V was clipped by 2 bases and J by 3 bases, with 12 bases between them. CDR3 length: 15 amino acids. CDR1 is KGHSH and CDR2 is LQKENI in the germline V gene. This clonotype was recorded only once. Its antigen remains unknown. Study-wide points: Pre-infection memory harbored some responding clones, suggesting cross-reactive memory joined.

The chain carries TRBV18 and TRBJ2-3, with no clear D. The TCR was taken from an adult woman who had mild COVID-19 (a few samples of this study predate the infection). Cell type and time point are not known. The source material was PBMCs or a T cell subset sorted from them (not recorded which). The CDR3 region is CASSPILAGTDTQYF. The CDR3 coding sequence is TGTGCCAGCTCACCAATCCTGGCAGGAACAGATACGCAGTATTTT.